The 29 T cell receptor beta chains reported below all come from one sample, sequenced in a study of spatial heterogeneity in lung cancer. Time point of the sample: blood at routine non-recurrence follow-up after resection. Sequencing was performed on whole RNA extracted from tumor and nontumor lung tissue, or from frozen PBMC, and the material was left unsorted. A single record per CDR3 protein comes from TCRdb applying MiXCR to the 5' RACE reads. Here the sample spans more than 95,000 distinct CDR3 sequences, 12% being singletons. The sequencing used PBMCs, collected at follow-up. These receptors were obtained from a male donor with early-stage non-small cell lung cancer.

This clonotype rates as medium-sized. V and J are TRBV29-1 and TRBJ2-3, with 7 bases fitting TRBD1. J lost 2 bases, V lost 1 base, and 3 bases had no gene match. This CDR3 spans 14 amino acids. Germline-derived CDR1 and CDR2 are SQVTM and ANQGSEA. The chain's CDR3 is CSVEGQGNTDTQYF. The CDR3 DNA reads as TGCAGCGTTGAAGGACAGGGAAACACAGATACGCAGTATTTT.

This clonotype was detected ten times or more. The V gene is TRBV5-1, the J gene TRBJ2-7; 9 nucleotides match TRBD2. This CDR3 has 17 amino acids. J gave up 9 bases and V 0 bases, and 16 bases lay outside the gene matches. Germline CDR1 reads SGHRS; CDR2 reads YFSETQ. The DNA of the CDR3 is TGCGCCAGCAGCTTGGCCGCCGGGCTAGCGGGGTCCCGGGGGCAGTACTTC. Translated, it gives CASSLAAGLAGSRGQYF.

This clonotype was counted many times. This chain connects TRBV6-5 to TRBJ1-3; D is perhaps TRBD1 (5 bases). There are 12 residues in the CDR3. Germline V CDR1 and CDR2: MNHEY, SVGAGI. The V end was cut by 8 bases, the J end by 1 base, with 6 bases between. For the CDR3, the DNA is TGTGCCAGCCGGGGGTCTGGAAACACCATATATTTT. Its translation: CASRGSGNTIYF.

This clonotype was counted ten times or more. The gene calls are TRBV29-1 and TRBJ1-1, with 7 bases aligning to TRBD1. Germline values: CDR1 SQVTM, CDR2 ANQGSEA. The J segment lost 0 bases and the V segment lost 6 bases, leaving 4 bases of the junction unmatched. The CDR3 sequence is 13 residues long. In DNA, the CDR3 is TGCAGCGTCCGGACAGGCTTGAACACTGAAGCTTTCTTT. The encoded protein is CSVRTGLNTEAFF.

The chain has TRBV20-1 and TRBJ1-5, with TRBD1 as a possible D gene (6 bases). This CDR3 is built from 13 residues. V was trimmed by 8 bases and J by 3 bases, leaving 14 bases between them. Germline-derived CDR1 and CDR2 are DFQATT and SNEGSKA (reference sequence). The CDR3 nucleotides are TGCAGTACTTTACGGGACATCAATCAGCCCCAGCATTTT. This encodes CSTLRDINQPQHF.

In its sample, this clonotype was seen a few times. The chain carries TRBV19 and TRBJ2-1; 10 bases agree with TRBD2. Germline V CDR1 and CDR2: LNHDA, SQIVND (reference sequence). This CDR3 comprises 15 residues. J lost 6 bases, V lost 2 bases, and 4 bases had no gene match. CDR3 region: CASSIIAGGPNEQFF. Written as DNA, the CDR3 is TGTGCCAGTAGTATAATAGCGGGGGGCCCCAATGAGCAGTTCTTC.

The chain employs TRBV5-4 and TRBJ1-2, with D unresolved. V lost 1 base to trimming and J lost 0 bases, with 7 bases between them. The CDR3 consists of 14 residues. Germline V gene lookup returns CDR1 SGHNT and CDR2 YYREEE (reference sequence). The CDR3 loop reads CASSLPSTNYGYTF. For the CDR3, the DNA is TGTGCCAGCAGCTTGCCTTCTACTAACTATGGCTACACCTTC.

This clonotype has just a few counts. The chain employs TRBV9 and TRBJ2-2, with unresolved D. V was pared by 0 bases and J by 0 bases, with 6 bases between. The CDR3 is 15 amino acids. The germline V gene has CDR1 SGDLS and CDR2 YYNGEE. For the CDR3, the DNA is TGTGCCAGCAGCGTAGGGCAGGCGAACACCGGGGAGCTGTTTTTT. It yields the protein CASSVGQANTGELFF.

The chain recombines TRBV29-1 with TRBJ1-2; D may be TRBD1 (5 bases). V was cut by 7 bases and J by 4 bases, with 13 bases left in between. Germline CDR1 reads SQVTM; CDR2 reads ANQGSEA. The CDR3 sequence is 12 residues long. CDR3 coding DNA: TGCAGCGCCAGAGGGGTCAGCTATGGCTACACCTTC. Translation gives CSARGVSYGYTF.

This clonotype was picked up a small number of times. This sequence joins TRBV18 and TRBJ2-5; D call uncertain. CDR1 is KGHSH, CDR2 LQKENI, per germline. V gave up 0 bases and J gave up 4 bases, with 12 bases separating them. The CDR3 is 15 residues long. The CDR3 loop reads CASSPPGQSGETQYF. The CDR3 nucleotides are TGTGCCAGCTCACCACCTGGGCAGTCGGGAGAGACCCAGTACTTC.

This clonotype was detected a few times. The chain employs TRBV20-1 and TRBJ2-1, with TRBD1 matching 8 bases. CDR3 length equals 17 residues. The ends lost 1 base at V and 2 bases at J; junction bases unmatched: 10. Germline-derived CDR1 and CDR2 are DFQATT and SNEGSKA (reference sequence). The CDR3 bases are TGCAGTGCTAGAGGTCTTCCAGGGGGCCTGGCCTACAATGAGCAGTTCTTC. Translation: CSARGLPGGLAYNEQFF.

The genes are TRBV6-1 and TRBJ2-7; D might be TRBD1 or TRBD2, each matching 5 bases. The CDR3 totals 16 residues. Trimming took off 4 bases at V and 1 base at J, with 17 bases between the two ends. Germline V CDR1 and CDR2: MNHNS, SASEGT. The CDR3 here is CASSGTTRGSSYEQYF. The CDR3 DNA is TGTGCCAGCAGTGGAACCACGAGGGGCTCTTCCTACGAGCAGTACTTC.

This clonotype was recorded many times. The chain is built from TRBV6-2 or TRBV6-3 and TRBJ2-5; possibly TRBD2 for D (6 bases). The CDR3 has 14 amino acids. Trimming took 8 bases from V and 3 from J, leaving 16 bases between them. Germline V lookup: CDR1 MNHEY, CDR2 SVGEGT. The CDR3 sequence is CASRRSVAEETQYF. Here the CDR3 DNA reads TGTGCCAGCCGAAGGTCGGTAGCGGAAGAGACCCAGTACTTC.

This clonotype was seen more than once but under ten times. The chain joins TRBV10-3 to TRBJ2-7; D possibly corresponds to TRBD1 (5 bases). The CDR3 extends over 15 amino acids. Trimming took off 5 bases at V and 3 bases at J, with 17 bases between the two ends. Germline V gene sequence: CDR1 ENHRY, CDR2 SYGVKD. CDR3 loop: CAISPGILSFYEQYF. CDR3 in DNA: TGTGCCATCAGTCCAGGGATCTTGAGTTTCTACGAGCAGTACTTC.

This CDR3 reads CASSLTDGLGAFF. CDR3 DNA: TGTGCCAGCAGTTTGACCGACGGATTGGGAGCTTTCTTT. The chain uses TRBV28 and TRBJ1-1, with D uncertain. V lost 3 bases and J lost 10, with 15 bases in between. This CDR3 comprises 13 residues. Per germline, CDR1 MDHEN and CDR2 SYDVKM. Combining the CDR3 with reference TRBV28 and TRBJ1-1 gives the whole variable domain DVKVTQSSRYLVKRTGEKVFLECVQDMDHENMFWYRQDPGLGLRLIYFSYDVKMKEKGDIPEGYSVSREKKERFSLILESASTNQTSMYLCASSLTDGLGAFFGQGTRLTVV.

The chain carries TRBV29-1 and TRBJ2-2; no reliable D call. The CDR3 has 14 amino acids. Germline lookup yields CDR1 SQVTM and CDR2 ANQGSEA. With 3 bases removed from V and 5 bases from J, the gap between germline ends came to 13 bases. CDR3 sequence reads: CSVDVTGSTGELFF. The CDR3 DNA is TGCAGCGTTGACGTCACGGGTTCTACCGGGGAGCTGTTTTTT.

The chain couples TRBV28 to TRBJ1-2, with D uncertain. V was shortened by 4 bases and J by 8 bases, with 11 bases between the two germline ends. Germline CDR1 is MDHEN and CDR2 is SYDVKM. The CDR3 extends over 12 amino acids. This CDR3 reads CASSSTFRGYTF. Here the CDR3 DNA reads TGTGCCAGCAGTTCTACATTCAGGGGCTACACCTTC.

The chain recombines TRBV18 with TRBJ2-5; D gene unclear. CDR1 and CDR2 (germline): KGHSH, LQKENI. V was trimmed by 4 bases and J by 3 bases, leaving 21 bases between them. The CDR3 runs 17 residues. The CDR3 DNA sequence: TGTGCCAGCTCACTCCAACTGCTGGTGAATTCGAAAGAGACCCAGTACTTC. It yields the protein CASSLQLLVNSKETQYF. The full variable domain, its missing parts supplied by reference TRBV18 and TRBJ2-5, is NAGVMQNPRHLVRRRGQEARLRCSPMKGHSHVYWYRQLPEEGLKFMVYLQKENIIDESGMPKERFSAEFPKEGPSILRIQQVVRGDSAAYFCASSLQLLVNSKETQYFGPGTRLLVL.

The V gene is TRBV5-1, the J gene TRBJ1-1; D gene unclear. The CDR3 sequence is 16 residues long. V lost 4 bases and J lost 6, with 22 bases in between. Germline V lookup: CDR1 SGHRS, CDR2 YFSETQ. DNA of the CDR3: TGCGCCAGCAGCCCCCTAGGGCCCCTCAGCTCTTCTGAAGCTTTCTTT. Its protein product is CASSPLGPLSSSEAFF.

The CDR3 nucleotides read TGCAGTGCTCCGGACAGGGGAGGCTCCTACGAGCAGTACTTC. Translating it yields CSAPDRGGSYEQYF. The chain couples TRBV20-1 to TRBJ2-7, with 9 bases that match TRBD1. The V segment lost 5 bases and the J segment 0 bases; nucleotides outside the gene matches: 5. This CDR3 region has 14 residues. Per germline, CDR1 DFQATT and CDR2 SNEGSKA (reference sequence).

In this sample, this clonotype turned up many times. The chain recombines TRBV4-1 with TRBJ2-1; 9 bases map to TRBD2. Trimming cost V 4 bases and J 3 bases; bases outside gene matches: 13. CDR3 length: 18 residues. Germline lookup yields CDR1 MGHRA and CDR2 YSYEKL. The CDR3 sequence: CASSRLRGGGALYNEQFF. The CDR3 coding sequence is TGCGCCAGCAGCCGGCTGCGTGGCGGGGGGGCCCTCTACAATGAGCAGTTCTTC.

In its sample, this clonotype was seen many times. This rearrangement joins TRBV7-2 to TRBJ1-5; unclear D gene. V gave up 1 base and J gave up 7 bases, with 8 bases separating them. The CDR3 contains 13 residues. Germline V gene lookup returns CDR1 SGHTA and CDR2 FQGNSA. Here the CDR3 DNA reads TGTGCCAGCAGCTTAGAACTGGGCCAGCCCCAGCATTTT. Translating it yields CASSLELGQPQHF.

This clonotype was counted a few times. J is TRBJ2-6 and V is TRBV5-5; D ambiguous. V lost 2 bases, J lost 0 bases, and 9 bases lay in between. Germline V gives CDR1 SGHKS, CDR2 YYEKEE (reference sequence). The CDR3 runs 16 residues. CDR3 in amino acids: CASSLDFSSGANVLTF. CDR3 in DNA: TGTGCCAGCAGCTTAGACTTTTCCTCTGGGGCCAACGTCCTGACTTTC.

The rearrangement uses TRBV20-1 and TRBJ1-6; no firm D call. Germline lookup yields CDR1 DFQATT and CDR2 SNEGSKA (reference sequence). V lost 2 bases, J lost 8 bases, and 19 bases lay in between. The CDR3 sequence is 16 residues long. The chain's CDR3 is CSARSPPILPDSPLHF. Here the CDR3 DNA reads TGCAGTGCTAGATCCCCTCCGATCCTCCCGGATTCACCCCTCCACTTT.

Only a few counts were recorded for this clonotype. The chain uses TRBV10-3 and TRBJ2-7; tentatively, D is TRBD1 (5 bases). Germline-derived CDR1 and CDR2 are ENHRY and SYGVKD. This CDR3 has 14 amino acids. V dropped 2 bases and J dropped 2 bases, with 10 bases sitting between them. The CDR3 DNA reads TGTGCCATCAGTGAGGGGGCGAGAACCTACGAGCAGTACTTC. It codes for CAISEGARTYEQYF.

This clonotype has at least ten counts. The V call is TRBV19, the J call TRBJ1-5; no clear D. CDR1 and CDR2 from the germline V gene are LNHDA and SQIVND (reference sequence). There are 13 residues in the CDR3. Trimming pared 3 bases from V and 7 bases from J, leaving 10 bases between. CDR3 region: CASSIRPGQPQHF. The CDR3 DNA reads as TGTGCCAGTAGTATTAGACCCGGGCAGCCCCAGCATTTT.

This clonotype was picked up a small number of times. J is TRBJ2-3 and V is TRBV28, with D tentatively TRBD1 or TRBD2 (5 bases each). The CDR3 totals 14 residues. CDR1 MDHEN and CDR2 SYDVKM come from the germline V gene. Trimming took off 0 bases at V and 4 bases at J, with 8 bases between the two ends. CDR3 sequence: CASSLWGRSDTQYF. The DNA for the CDR3 is TGTGCCAGCAGTTTATGGGGACGATCAGATACGCAGTATTTT. The full variable domain, its missing parts supplied by reference TRBV28 and TRBJ2-3, is DVKVTQSSRYLVKRTGEKVFLECVQDMDHENMFWYRQDPGLGLRLIYFSYDVKMKEKGDIPEGYSVSREKKERFSLILESASTNQTSMYLCASSLWGRSDTQYFGPGTRLTVL.

This clonotype showed up just a few times. The V and J genes are TRBV5-1 and TRBJ1-1; the D is unclear. In germline, CDR1 is SGHRS, CDR2 YFSETQ. This CDR3 region has 13 residues. Trimming left V 4 bases short and J 1 base short, with 8 bases between. The CDR3 protein is CASSRLSNTEAFF. The CDR3 DNA reads TGCGCCAGCAGCCGTTTATCGAACACTGAAGCTTTCTTT.

This clonotype has at least ten counts. The rearrangement links TRBV9 to TRBJ1-1; unclear D gene. V was cut by 4 bases and J by 4 bases, with 11 bases left in between. CDR1 and CDR2 (germline): SGDLS, YYNGEE. There are 13 residues in the CDR3. CDR3 residues: CASSLGAGTEAFF. The DNA of the CDR3 is TGTGCCAGCAGCCTGGGAGCGGGCACTGAAGCTTTCTTT.